Listed below are T cell receptor beta chains from one sample, sequenced in a study of shared clonotypes between healthy human individuals. Clones were read by immunoSEQ multiplex PCR, and TCRdb kept only the in-frame ones, dropping some. Seen here are about 590,000 clones, less than 97% observed once, and the top ten hold less than 0.13%. The sequencing input was naive CD8+ T cells sorted from blood. The receptors were sampled from a woman younger than 45 in good health. Both conserved end residues are part of each CDR3. Each record gives: V gene, clone size, J gene, D gene, CDR3 DNA, CDR3 protein. D genes are given only for firm matches. Size is stated for part of the rows, as once, few or many counts, or as a class when the clone is expanded.

V: TRBV29-1
size: NA
J: TRBJ2-7
D: NA
DNA: TGCAGCGTTGAAGATCCCGGGGCGAGGAGCTCCTACGAGCAGTACTTC
CDR3: CSVEDPGARSSYEQYF

V: TRBV7-9
size: once
J: TRBJ2-3
D: NA
DNA: TGTGCCAGCAGCACAGCAGCTTCTTATTATAGCGATACGCAGTATTTT
CDR3: CASSTAASYYSDTQYF

V: TRBV2
size: NA
J: TRBJ2-3
D: NA
DNA: TGTGCCAGCAGTCCATCGAGTAGCCCAGATACGCAGTATTTT
CDR3: CASSPSSSPDTQYF

V: TRBV27
size: once
J: TRBJ2-1
D: TRBD2
DNA: TGTGCCAGCAGTACTCCCGGGACTAGCGCTTCCAATGAGCAGTTCTTC
CDR3: CASSTPGTSASNEQFF

V: TRBV7-8
size: NA
J: TRBJ2-7
D: NA
DNA: TGTGCCAGCAGCCCACCCTCGGGAGTAGGTGTCTACGAGCAGTACTTC
CDR3: CASSPPSGVGVYEQYF

V: TRBV11-2
size: NA
J: TRBJ2-7
D: NA
DNA: TGTGCCAGCAGCCCAGGGCTTTCCTACGAGCAGTACTTC
CDR3: CASSPGLSYEQYF

V: TRBV19
size: NA
J: TRBJ2-7
D: NA
DNA: TGTGCCAGTAGTTGGGTGGGATTCGGGGACGAGCAGTACTTC
CDR3: CASSWVGFGDEQYF

V: TRBV29-1
size: NA
J: TRBJ2-7
D: TRBD1
DNA: TGCAGCGTTGGACTGGGGGACAGCTACGAGCAGTACTTC
CDR3: CSVGLGDSYEQYF

V: TRBV5-6
size: NA
J: TRBJ2-7
D: TRBD2
DNA: TGTGCCAGCAGCCAGGGGACTAGCTTCTACGAGCAGTACTTC
CDR3: CASSQGTSFYEQYF

V: TRBV19
size: once
J: TRBJ2-1
D: NA
DNA: TGTGCCAGTAACAGCGGGTACAATGAGCAGTTCTTC
CDR3: CASNSGYNEQFF

V: TRBV7-9
size: NA
J: TRBJ2-1
D: TRBD1
DNA: TGTGCCAGCAGCCGACAGGGGGCGAACAATGAGCAGTTCTTC
CDR3: CASSRQGANNEQFF

V: TRBV9
size: NA
J: TRBJ2-7
D: NA
DNA: TGTGCCAGCAGCTTGGGACGGGACGTCTACGAGCAGTACTTC
CDR3: CASSLGRDVYEQYF

V: TRBV7-8
size: NA
J: TRBJ2-7
D: NA
DNA: TGTGCCAGCAGCACGAAACCAGCGGATGCCCCCTACGAGCAGTACTTC
CDR3: CASSTKPADAPYEQYF

V: TRBV5-8
size: NA
J: TRBJ2-1
D: TRBD2
DNA: TGTGCCAGCAGCTCCGGACTAGCGGGATACAATGAGCAGTTCTTC
CDR3: CASSSGLAGYNEQFF

V: TRBV28
size: once
J: TRBJ2-2
D: TRBD2
DNA: TGTGCCAGCAGTTTTACCGGGACTAGCATGGGCGGGGAGCTGTTTTTT
CDR3: CASSFTGTSMGGELFF

V: TRBV5-6
size: NA
J: TRBJ2-7
D: NA
DNA: TGTGCCAGCAGCTCTAGACTAAACTCCTACGAGCAGTACTTC
CDR3: CASSSRLNSYEQYF

V: TRBV9
size: NA
J: TRBJ2-7
D: NA
DNA: TGTGCCAGCAGCGTAGCTTGGGGGGGCAACGAGCAGTACTTC
CDR3: CASSVAWGGNEQYF

V: TRBV5-6
size: NA
J: TRBJ1-1
D: NA
DNA: TGTGCCAGCAGCTTGGGTACTGAAGCTTTCTTT
CDR3: CASSLGTEAFF

V: TRBV27
size: NA
J: TRBJ2-1
D: TRBD2
DNA: TGTGCCAGCAGTTTCGGTCACGGGACTAGCGAAAAAAAGCGGGACAATGAGCAGTTCTTC
CDR3: CASSFGHGTSEKKRDNEQFF

V: TRBV29-1
size: NA
J: TRBJ2-7
D: TRBD1
DNA: TGCAGCGTTGTCCGGGACAGTGTCTACGAGCAGTACTTC
CDR3: CSVVRDSVYEQYF

V: TRBV30
size: NA
J: TRBJ2-3
D: NA
DNA: TGTGCCTGGAGTACGGGGAGTGGCACAGATACGCAGTATTTT
CDR3: CAWSTGSGTDTQYF

V: TRBV5-6
size: once
J: TRBJ2-5
D: NA
DNA: TGTGCCAGCAAATCTCTGAGGGGGGCCTTCCAAGAGACCCAGTACTTC
CDR3: CASKSLRGAFQETQYF

V: TRBV19
size: NA
J: TRBJ2-1
D: NA
DNA: TGTGCCAGTAGTATAGAGGGTAATGAGCAGTTCTTC
CDR3: CASSIEGNEQFF

V: TRBV5-4
size: NA
J: TRBJ2-7
D: TRBD1
DNA: TGTGCCAGCAGCATATTCCCGGGACAGGGCTACGAGCAGTACTTC
CDR3: CASSIFPGQGYEQYF

V: TRBV28
size: NA
J: TRBJ2-7
D: TRBD1
DNA: TGTGCCAGCACTAGGACAGGAGATAATGACGAGCAGTACTTC
CDR3: CASTRTGDNDEQYF

V: TRBV15
size: NA
J: TRBJ2-2
D: TRBD1
DNA: TGTGCCACCAGCAGGGTTACAGGGGAGACCGGGGAGCTGTTTTTT
CDR3: CATSRVTGETGELFF

V: TRBV10-2
size: NA
J: TRBJ2-7
D: TRBD1
DNA: TGCGCCACTAGGACAGGGCTGGGCGAGCAGTACTTC
CDR3: CATRTGLGEQYF

V: TRBV23-1
size: NA
J: TRBJ2-1
D: NA
DNA: TGCGCCAGCAGTCAAAGCGCCCGGGGAAATGAGCAGTTCTTC
CDR3: CASSQSARGNEQFF

V: TRBV28
size: NA
J: TRBJ1-5
D: TRBD1
DNA: TGTGCCAGCAGTACCCGGGACAGTTTCTATCAGCCCCAGCATTTT
CDR3: CASSTRDSFYQPQHF